This T cell receptor beta chain was identified during a study of T cells in Graves' hyperthyroidism and ophthalmopathy (dated by TCRdb to the late 2010s). Background on the whole study: Peripheral blood samples were taken at initial diagnosis, before any treatment was given. Prospective prediction of ophthalmopathy was tested in an independent validation cohort consisting of fewer than 20 hyperthyroidism patients and some 15 patients who later progressed to ophthalmopathy. The roughly 99 discovery patients were divided at random into training and test sets in a 7:3 ratio. TCR V-J signatures able to tell the groups apart were searched for in a discovery cohort of 95 or so patients, of whom fewer than 45 had Graves' ophthalmopathy and about 60 had stable Graves' hyperthyroidism. The paper describes TCR Vbeta CDR3 sequencing of roughly 130 peripheral blood samples, made up of approximately 40 ophthalmopathy patients, 70 to 75 hyperthyroidism patients and around 17 progressor patients. In addition, the study compared T-cell repertoires in thyroid tissue and in blood from roughly 6 Graves' hyperthyroidism patients. Following sampling, methimazole starting at 30 mg daily was given to hyperthyroidism patients, and high-dose intravenous methylprednisolone was given to ophthalmopathy patients. Findings and caveats that apply to the study as a whole: In validation, the model predicted progression to ophthalmopathy a median of roughly six months before onset, with over 55% sensitivity and 72.22% specificity. No statistical method was used to set the sample size in advance, and investigators knew the group allocation. Most expanded thyroid clonotypes (frequency above 0.001) were also detected in blood, suggesting blood repertoires may reflect thyroid immune responses. Ophthalmopathy was separated from stable hyperthyroidism by a 13 V-J signature model, with over 85% sensitivity and roughly 81% specificity obtained in cross-validation and 80%/75% obtained in testing.

V lost 3 bases and J lost 0 bases; the stretch between them is 5 bases long. Sequences KGHSH (CDR1) and LQKENI (CDR2) are obtained from the germline V gene. Including the terminal cysteine and phenylalanine, the CDR3 comprises 13 residues. The retained sequence is limited to the CDR3, 39 bases, with the frame set at the first base. This clonotype was picked up many times. Its antigen is not yet known. No clone much larger than this one lies a single base away; base qualities are absent. Hyperthyroidism patients were aged 18 to 65 years and newly diagnosed, with disease duration of less than 2 months. Exclusion was applied to patients with uncontrolled infections, other autoimmune diseases, pregnancy or lactation. Diagnoses relied on clinical symptoms, serum thyroxine and TRAb, thyroid ultrasound and orbital computed tomography. For progressor patients, blood was drawn at the first diagnosis of hyperthyroidism, before any ophthalmopathy symptoms had appeared. PBMCs were isolated from more than 8 ml of fresh peripheral blood by Ficoll-Paque density gradient centrifugation. Patients classed as progressors first received a Graves' hyperthyroidism diagnosis and then went on to develop ophthalmopathy during follow-up. Total RNA was extracted with Trizol reagent, and quality was checked on an Agilent 2100 Bioanalyzer.

The TCR beta CDR3 regions were amplified from RNA transcripts. A first-round RT-PCR of the TCR CDR3 used the HTBI primer set with the Qiagen OneStep RT-PCR kit. The libraries were constructed in a second round of multiplex PCR and then size-selected and purified. Paired-end sequencing of the libraries was performed with 100 bp reads on an Illumina HiSeq2000. As for the authors' bioinformatics: SOAPnuke was used to process the raw data, with reads discarded if the reads contained adapters or uncalled bases, had a mean Phred below 15, or lacked an exact constant-primer or identifier match. High-quality paired reads were merged using COPE v1.2.5, and each unique nucleotide sequence was defined as a clonotype. MiTCR v1.1 was used to align the clonotypes against IMGT TRBV, TRBD and TRBJ reference segments. Only V-J combinations with frequency above 0.0001, covering 99.2% of repertoires, were analysed. A TCS score was defined as the ratio between F50 (clonal expansion) and ExV (chaos), using BLOSUM62-based TCRdist between CDR3 peptides within each V-J. Welch's t-statistics and random forest reduced around 510 V-J features to 13, which were used in a naive Bayes classifier (R e1071). TCRdb trimmed public reads at Q25 via fastp, called clones via MiXCR and kept in-frame beta chains. Rows with one shared CDR3 protein collapse into an entry with the most common genes and DNA. These V and J calls are TCRdb output, not the study's own analysis. This sample has fewer than 300,000 distinct CDR3 sequences in its table, and about 15% of those were observed once. 30% of the sample goes to the ten largest clones.

The specimen was blood. Here the chain combines TRBV18 and TRBJ2-5; confidence is insufficient to name the D gene. The receptor was isolated from a woman aged 50 to 60 with Graves' hyperthyroidism that later progressed to Graves' ophthalmopathy. The DNA sequence follows: TGTGCCAGCTCACCGACAAACCAAGAGACCCAGTACTTC. It encodes CASSPTNQETQYF.